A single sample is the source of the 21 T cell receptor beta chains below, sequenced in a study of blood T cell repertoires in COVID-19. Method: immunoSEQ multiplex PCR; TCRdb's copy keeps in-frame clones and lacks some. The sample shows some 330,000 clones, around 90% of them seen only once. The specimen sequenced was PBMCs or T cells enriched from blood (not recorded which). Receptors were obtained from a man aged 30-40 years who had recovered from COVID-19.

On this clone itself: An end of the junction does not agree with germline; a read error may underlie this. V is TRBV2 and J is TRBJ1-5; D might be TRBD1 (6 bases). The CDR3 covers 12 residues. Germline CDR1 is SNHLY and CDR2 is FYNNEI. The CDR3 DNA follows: TGTGCCAGCAGTGGAGGACAGATTTTTAAACGTTTT. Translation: CASSGGQIFKRF.

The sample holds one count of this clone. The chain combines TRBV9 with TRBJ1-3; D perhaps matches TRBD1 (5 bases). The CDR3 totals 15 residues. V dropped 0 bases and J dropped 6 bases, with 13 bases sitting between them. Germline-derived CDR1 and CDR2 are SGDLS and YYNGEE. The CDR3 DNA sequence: TGTGCCAGCAGCGTAGGAGGGGCGCGGGAAAACACCATATATTTT. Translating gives CASSVGGARENTIYF. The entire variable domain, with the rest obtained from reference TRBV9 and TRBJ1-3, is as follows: DSGVTQTPKHLITATGQRVTLRCSPRSGDLSVYWYQQSLDQGLQFLIQYYNGEERAKGNILERFSAQQFPDLHSELNLSSLELGDSALYFCASSVGGARENTIYFGEGSWLTVV.

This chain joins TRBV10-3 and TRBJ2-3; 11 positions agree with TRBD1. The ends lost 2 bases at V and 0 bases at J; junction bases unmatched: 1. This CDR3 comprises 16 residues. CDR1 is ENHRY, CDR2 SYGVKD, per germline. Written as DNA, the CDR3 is TGTGCCATCAGTGAGGGACAGGGGGCTAGCACAGATACGCAGTATTTT. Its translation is CAISEGQGASTDTQYF.

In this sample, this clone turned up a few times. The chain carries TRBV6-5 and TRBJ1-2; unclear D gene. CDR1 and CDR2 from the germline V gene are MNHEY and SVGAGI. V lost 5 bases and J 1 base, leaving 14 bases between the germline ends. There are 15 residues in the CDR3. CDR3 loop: CASSPTGGNNYGYTF. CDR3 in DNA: TGTGCCAGCAGTCCCACCGGCGGGAATAACTATGGCTACACCTTC.

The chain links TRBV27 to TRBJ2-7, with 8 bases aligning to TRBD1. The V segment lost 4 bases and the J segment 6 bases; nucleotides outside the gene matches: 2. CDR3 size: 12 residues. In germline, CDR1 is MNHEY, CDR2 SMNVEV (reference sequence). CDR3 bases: TGTGCCAGCAGTTCTACAGGGGGCGAGCAGTACTTC. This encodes CASSSTGGEQYF.

Written as DNA, the CDR3 is TGTGCCAGCAGTTACGGGAGAGACAGGGGGGCCAAAAACATTCAGTACTTC. This codes for CASSYGRDRGAKNIQYF. The V call is TRBV6-2 or TRBV6-3, the J call TRBJ2-4, with 9 bases fitting TRBD1. Germline CDR1 and CDR2: MNHEY and SVGEGT. V trimming: 2 bases; J trimming: 1 base; junction bases outside the gene matches: 6. This CDR3 comprises 17 residues.

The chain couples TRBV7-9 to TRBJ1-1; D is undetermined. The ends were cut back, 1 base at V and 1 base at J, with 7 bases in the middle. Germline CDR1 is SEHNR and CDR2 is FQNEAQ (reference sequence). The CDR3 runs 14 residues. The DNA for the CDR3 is TGTGCCAGCAGCTTAGGGGAGGGGAACACTGAAGCTTTCTTT. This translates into CASSLGEGNTEAFF. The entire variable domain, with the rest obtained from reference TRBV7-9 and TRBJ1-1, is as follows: DTGVSQNPRHKITKRGQNVTFRCDPISEHNRLYWYRQTLGQGPEFLTYFQNEAQLEKSRLLSDRFSAERPKGSFSTLEIQRTEQGDSAMYLCASSLGEGNTEAFFGQGTRLTVV.

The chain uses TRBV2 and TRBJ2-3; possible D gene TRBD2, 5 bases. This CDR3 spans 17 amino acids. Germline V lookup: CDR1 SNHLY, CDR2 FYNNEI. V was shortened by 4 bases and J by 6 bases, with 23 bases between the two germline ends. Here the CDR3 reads CASSGLHGEDTSDTQYF. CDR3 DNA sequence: TGTGCCAGCAGTGGACTTCACGGGGAAGATACGTCGGATACGCAGTATTTT.

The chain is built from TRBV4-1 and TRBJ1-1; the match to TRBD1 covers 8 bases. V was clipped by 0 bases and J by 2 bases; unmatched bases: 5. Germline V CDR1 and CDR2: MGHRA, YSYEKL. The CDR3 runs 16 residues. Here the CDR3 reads CASSQDLAGGNTEAFF. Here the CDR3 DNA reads TGCGCCAGCAGCCAAGATCTGGCAGGGGGCAACACTGAAGCTTTCTTT.

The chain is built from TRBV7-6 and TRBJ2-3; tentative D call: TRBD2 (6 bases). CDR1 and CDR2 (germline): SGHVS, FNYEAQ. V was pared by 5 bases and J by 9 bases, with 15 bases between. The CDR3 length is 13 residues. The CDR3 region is CASSLEVEGTQYF. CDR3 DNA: TGTGCCAGCAGCCTTGAGGTGGAGGGCACGCAGTATTTT.

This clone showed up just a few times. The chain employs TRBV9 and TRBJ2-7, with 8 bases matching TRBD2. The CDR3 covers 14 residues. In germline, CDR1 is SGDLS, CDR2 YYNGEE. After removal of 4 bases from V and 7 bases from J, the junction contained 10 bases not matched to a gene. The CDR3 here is CASSFSGASGEQYF. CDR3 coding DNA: TGTGCCAGCAGCTTTAGCGGGGCGTCCGGGGAGCAGTACTTC.

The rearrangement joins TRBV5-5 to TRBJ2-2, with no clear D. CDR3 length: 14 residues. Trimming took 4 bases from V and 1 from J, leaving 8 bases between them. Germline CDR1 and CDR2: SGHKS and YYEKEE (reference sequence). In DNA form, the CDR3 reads TGTGCCAGCAGCCAGGATGGGAACACCGGGGAGCTGTTTTTT. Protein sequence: CASSQDGNTGELFF.

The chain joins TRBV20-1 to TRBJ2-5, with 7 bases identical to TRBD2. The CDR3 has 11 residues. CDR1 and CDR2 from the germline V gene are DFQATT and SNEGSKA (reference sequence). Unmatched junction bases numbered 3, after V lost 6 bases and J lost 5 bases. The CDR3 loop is CSATRGETQYF. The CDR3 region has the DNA TGCAGTGCCACGCGGGGGGAGACCCAGTACTTC.

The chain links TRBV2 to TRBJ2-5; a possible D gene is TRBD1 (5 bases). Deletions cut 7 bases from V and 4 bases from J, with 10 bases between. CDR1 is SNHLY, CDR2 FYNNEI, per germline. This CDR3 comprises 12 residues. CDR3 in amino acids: CASTPRAETQYF. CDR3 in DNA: TGTGCCAGCACTCCCAGGGCAGAGACCCAGTACTTC.

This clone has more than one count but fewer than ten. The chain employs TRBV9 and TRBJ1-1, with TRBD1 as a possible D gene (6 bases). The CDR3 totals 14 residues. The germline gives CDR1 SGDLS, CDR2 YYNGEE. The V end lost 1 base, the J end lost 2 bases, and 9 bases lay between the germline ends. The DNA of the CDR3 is TGTGCCAGCAGCGTAAACAGGGAAAACACTGAAGCTTTCTTT. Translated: CASSVNRENTEAFF.

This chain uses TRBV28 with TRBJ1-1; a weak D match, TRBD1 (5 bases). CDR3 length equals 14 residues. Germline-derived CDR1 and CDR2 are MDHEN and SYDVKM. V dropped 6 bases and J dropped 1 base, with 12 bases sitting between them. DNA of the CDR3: TGTGCCAGCAGAAAGGGACTGAGGAACACTGAAGCTTTCTTT. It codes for CASRKGLRNTEAFF.

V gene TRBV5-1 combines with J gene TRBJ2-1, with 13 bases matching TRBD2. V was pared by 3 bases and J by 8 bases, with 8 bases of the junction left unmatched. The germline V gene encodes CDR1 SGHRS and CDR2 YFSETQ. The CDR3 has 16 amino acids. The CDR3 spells CASSSLLAGGLDEQFF. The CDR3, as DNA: TGCGCCAGCAGCTCCCTACTAGCGGGGGGGCTCGATGAGCAGTTCTTC.

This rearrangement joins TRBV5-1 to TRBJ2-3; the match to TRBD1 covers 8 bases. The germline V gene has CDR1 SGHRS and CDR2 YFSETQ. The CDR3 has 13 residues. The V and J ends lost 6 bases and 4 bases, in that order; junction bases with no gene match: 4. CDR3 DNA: TGCGCCAGCACCACAGGGGGACCAGATACGCAGTATTTT. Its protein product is CASTTGGPDTQYF. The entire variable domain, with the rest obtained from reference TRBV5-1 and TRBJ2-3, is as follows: KAGVTQTPRYLIKTRGQQVTLSCSPISGHRSVSWYQQTPGQGLQFLFEYFSETQRNKGNFPGRFSGRQFSNSRSEMNVSTLELGDSALYLCASTTGGPDTQYFGPGTRLTVL.

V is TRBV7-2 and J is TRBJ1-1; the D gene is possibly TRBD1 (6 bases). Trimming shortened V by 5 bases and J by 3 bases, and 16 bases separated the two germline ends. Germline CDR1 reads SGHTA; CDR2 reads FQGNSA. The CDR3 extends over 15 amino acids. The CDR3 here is CASSIRGSSHTEAFF. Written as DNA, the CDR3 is TGTGCCAGCAGCATCAGGGGTTCAAGTCACACTGAAGCTTTCTTT.

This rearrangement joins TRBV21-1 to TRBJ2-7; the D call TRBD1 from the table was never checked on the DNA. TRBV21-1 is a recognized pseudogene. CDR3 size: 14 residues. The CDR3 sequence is CASMRGQESYEQYF. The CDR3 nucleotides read TGTGCCAGCATGAGGGGACAGGAGAGCTACGAGCAGTACTTC.

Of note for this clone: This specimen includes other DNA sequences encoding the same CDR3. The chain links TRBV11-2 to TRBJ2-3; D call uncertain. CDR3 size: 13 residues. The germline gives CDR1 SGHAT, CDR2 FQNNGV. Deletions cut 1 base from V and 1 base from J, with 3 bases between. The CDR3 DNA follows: TGTGCCAGCAGCTTAGCCGGCACAGATACGCAGTATTTT. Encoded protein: CASSLAGTDTQYF.